This T cell receptor (beta chain) was obtained from a study of CD8 T cells in Susac syndrome. RNA, at about 0.5 to 1 ug, was reverse transcribed with random hexamers. Using its own MiXCR run on the immunoSEQ multiplex PCR reads, TCRdb lists one record per CDR3 protein. The sample comprises tens of thousands of distinct CDR3 sequences, roughly 90% of which are singletons, and 0.5% to 0.6% rests with the top ten. The V gene end was trimmed by 5 bases and the J gene end by 5 bases; junction bases not matched to a gene: 14. CDR1 SGHAT and CDR2 FQNNGV come from the germline V gene. The CDR3 length is 17 residues.

This clonotype was obtained from a human donor with multiple sclerosis. Material for sequencing was CD8+ T cells from PBMCs. J is TRBJ2-2 and V is TRBV11-2; TRBD1 matches at 7 bases. The CDR3 nucleotides are TGTGCCAGCAGCACCCCCGGGTGGCAGGGGGATACCGGGGAGCTGTTTTTT. Translating it yields CASSTPGWQGDTGELFF.